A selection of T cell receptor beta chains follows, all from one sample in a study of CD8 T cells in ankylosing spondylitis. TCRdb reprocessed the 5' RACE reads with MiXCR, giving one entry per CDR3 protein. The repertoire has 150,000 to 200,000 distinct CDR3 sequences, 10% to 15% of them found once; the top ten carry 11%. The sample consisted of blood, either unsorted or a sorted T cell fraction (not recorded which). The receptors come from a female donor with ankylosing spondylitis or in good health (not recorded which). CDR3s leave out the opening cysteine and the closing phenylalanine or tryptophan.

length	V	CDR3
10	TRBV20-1	SARDTLSEQY
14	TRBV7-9	ASSGRGLQGADTQY
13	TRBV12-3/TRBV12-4	ASSTSSGNQETQY
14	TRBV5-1	ASSQLPSAGDYGYT
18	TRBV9	ASSVVPWRARKRSNQPQH
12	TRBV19	ASMALTRADTQY
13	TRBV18	ASSTGFATNEKLF
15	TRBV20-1	SARDLLGSGGMETQY
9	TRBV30	AWSPTDTQY
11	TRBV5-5	AIPGGPGNEQF
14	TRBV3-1	ASRPRSDREADTQY
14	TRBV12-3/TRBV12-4	ASSSLGGGVGNEQF
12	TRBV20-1	SAPGDRDSSEAF
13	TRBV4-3	ASSQGTSSSYEQY
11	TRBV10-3	AISGTSGNEQF
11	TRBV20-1	SARALTGYGYT
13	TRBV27	ASRAPDRVNSPLH
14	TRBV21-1	ASSARTGDTKNIQY
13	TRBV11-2	ASSFAQVGGYEQY
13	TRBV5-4	ASSRGTGKSQLPF
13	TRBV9	ASSPGGFLNTEAF
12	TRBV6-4	ASSEGTSGNEQF
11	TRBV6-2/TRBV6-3	ASRGLAGYEQY
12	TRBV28	ASSPRISGNTIY
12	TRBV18	ASSPGNQKTEAF
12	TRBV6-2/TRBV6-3	ASSPSGNHETQY
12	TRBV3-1	ASSRQGANYGYT
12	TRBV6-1	ASMPEELYNEQF
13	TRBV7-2	ASSLAGQPSYEQY
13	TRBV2	ASGGRGVDTDTQY
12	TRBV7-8	ASSPAAGVGTQY
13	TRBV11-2	ASSLSGNPADTQY
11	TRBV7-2	ASSSDRGYEQY
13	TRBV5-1	ASSQLAGEYNEQF
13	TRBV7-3	ASSLNPGTNEKLF
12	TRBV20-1	SAKLGAGIYEQY
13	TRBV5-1	ASSLETPRGDTQY
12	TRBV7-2	ASSAGSYQETQY
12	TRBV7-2	ASSLMGDGYEQY
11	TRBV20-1	SARDRPAGELF
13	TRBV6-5	ASSYSGGLENTIY
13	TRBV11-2	ASSLVAGGQETQY
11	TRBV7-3	ASSPRNNNEQF
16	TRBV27	ASTPGLAGGWSRNEQF
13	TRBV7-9	ASSSSGPRQYGYT
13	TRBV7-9	ASSFRTGSGNTIY
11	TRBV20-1	SASRDWRTEAF
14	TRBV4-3	ASSQDPSSGADTQY
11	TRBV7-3	ASSLRLVGELF
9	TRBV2	ASSEVGEQY
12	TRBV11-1	ASSEQGASETQY
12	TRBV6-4	ASSGSVENNEQF
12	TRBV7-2	ASLLGRGSNEQF